The T cell receptor (beta chain) described here comes from a study of blood T cell repertoires in COVID-19. Looking at the study overall: There were acute and convalescent COVID-19 samples, and they came from the United States, Italy and Spain.

In the study's own analysis: Reference gene primer amplification gave nucleated cell count estimates. TCRdb's table, derived via immunoSEQ multiplex PCR, lists solely in-frame clones and lacks some. Clonal size and the V and J genes are those of that table, whereas D and trimming came from the DNA. The sample gives approximately 77,000 clones, 85% of which show up once; around a tenth is in the top ten. Specimen: peripheral blood. This receptor was taken from a man aged 45-60 years with COVID-19, enrolled during active disease.

The CDR3 reads CASSQSGGGQPQHF. CDR3 coding DNA: TGTGCCAGCAGCCAATCAGGGGGCGGTCAGCCCCAGCATTTT. The chain employs TRBV3-1 (or the pseudogene TRBV3-2) and TRBJ1-5; 8 bases align to TRBD1. From germline, CDR1 is LGHDT and CDR2 YNNKEL (reference sequence). The CDR3 is 14 residues long. With V trimmed by 2 bases and J by 6 bases, 3 bases remained unmatched.